This record concerns one T cell receptor beta chain sequence. The entry originates in a study of blood T cell repertoires in COVID-19. Study in general: There were acute and convalescent COVID-19 samples, and they came from the United States, Italy and Spain. In each case, the material was cDNA or gDNA derived from T cells, B-cell-depleted T cells, or PBMCs.

In the authors' workflow: Reference gene primer amplification gave nucleated cell count estimates. Measured with immunoSEQ multiplex PCR; TCRdb has only the in-frame clones, and not every one. That table gives V, J and clone size, and the DNA gave D and trimming. The sample carries roughly 170,000 clones, around 85% recorded once. The CDR3 spans 13 residues. Per germline, CDR1 SQVTM and CDR2 ANQGSEA. Trimming removed 0 bases at V and 7 bases at J, with 13 bases between. The specimen was PBMCs or T cells enriched from blood (not recorded which). The chain is built from TRBV29-1 and TRBJ2-7; possible D gene TRBD2, 5 bases. This TCR derives from a woman aged 40 to 50 with acute COVID-19. CDR3: CSVEDPLVGEQYV. The CDR3 DNA reads TGCAGCGTTGAAGACCCACTAGTAGGTGAGCAGTACGTC.